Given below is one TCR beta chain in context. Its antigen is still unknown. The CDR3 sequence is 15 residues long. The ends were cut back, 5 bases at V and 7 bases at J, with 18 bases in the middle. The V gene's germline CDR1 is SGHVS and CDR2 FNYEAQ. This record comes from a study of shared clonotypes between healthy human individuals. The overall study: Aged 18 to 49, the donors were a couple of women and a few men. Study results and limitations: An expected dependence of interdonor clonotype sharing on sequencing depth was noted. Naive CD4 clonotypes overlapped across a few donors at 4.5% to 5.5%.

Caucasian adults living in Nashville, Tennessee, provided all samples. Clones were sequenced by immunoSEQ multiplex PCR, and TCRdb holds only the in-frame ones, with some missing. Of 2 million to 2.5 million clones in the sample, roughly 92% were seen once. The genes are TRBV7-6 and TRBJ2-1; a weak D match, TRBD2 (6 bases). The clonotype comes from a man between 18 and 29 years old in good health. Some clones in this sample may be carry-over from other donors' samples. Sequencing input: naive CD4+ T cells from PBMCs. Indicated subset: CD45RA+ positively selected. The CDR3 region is CASSPSSAGGNEQFF. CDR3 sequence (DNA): TGTGCCAGCAGCCCCAGCAGCGCCGGAGGGAATGAGCAGTTCTTC.